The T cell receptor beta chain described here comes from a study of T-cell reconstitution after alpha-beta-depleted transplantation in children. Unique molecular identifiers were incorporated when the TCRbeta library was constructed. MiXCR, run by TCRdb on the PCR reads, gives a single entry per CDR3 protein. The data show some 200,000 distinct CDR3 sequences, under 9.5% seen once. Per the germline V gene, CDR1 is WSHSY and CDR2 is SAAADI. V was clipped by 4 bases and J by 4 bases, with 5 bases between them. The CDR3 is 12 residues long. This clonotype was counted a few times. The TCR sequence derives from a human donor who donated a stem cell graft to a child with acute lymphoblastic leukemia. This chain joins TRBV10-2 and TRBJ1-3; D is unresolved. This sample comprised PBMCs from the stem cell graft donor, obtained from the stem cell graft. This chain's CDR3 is CASSVKGNTIYF. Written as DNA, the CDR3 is TGCGCCAGCAGTGTTAAGGGAAACACCATATATTTT.